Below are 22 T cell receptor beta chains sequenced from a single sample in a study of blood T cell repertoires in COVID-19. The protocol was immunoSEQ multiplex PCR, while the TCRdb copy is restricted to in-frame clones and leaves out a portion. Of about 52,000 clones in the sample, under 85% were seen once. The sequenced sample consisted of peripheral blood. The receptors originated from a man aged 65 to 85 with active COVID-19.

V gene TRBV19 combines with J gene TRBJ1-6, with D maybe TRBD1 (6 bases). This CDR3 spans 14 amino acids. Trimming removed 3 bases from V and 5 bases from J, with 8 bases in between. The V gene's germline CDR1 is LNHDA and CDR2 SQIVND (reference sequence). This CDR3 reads CASSIPGDNSPLHF. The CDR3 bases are TGTGCCAGTAGTATCCCAGGGGATAATTCACCCCTCCACTTT. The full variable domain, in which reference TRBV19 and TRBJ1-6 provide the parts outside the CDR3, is DGGITQSPKYLFRKEGQNVTLSCEQNLNHDAMYWYRQDPGQGLRLIYYSQIVNDFQKGDIAEGYSVSREKKESFPLTVTSAQKNPTAFYLCASSIPGDNSPLHFGNGTRLTVT.

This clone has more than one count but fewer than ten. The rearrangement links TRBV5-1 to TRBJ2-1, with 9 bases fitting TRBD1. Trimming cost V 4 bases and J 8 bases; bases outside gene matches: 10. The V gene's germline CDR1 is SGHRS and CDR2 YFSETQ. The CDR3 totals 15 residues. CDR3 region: CASSLHGTGGDEQFF. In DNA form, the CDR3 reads TGCGCCAGCAGCCTACATGGTACAGGGGGCGATGAGCAGTTCTTC. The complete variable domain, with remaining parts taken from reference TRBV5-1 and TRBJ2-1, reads KAGVTQTPRYLIKTRGQQVTLSCSPISGHRSVSWYQQTPGQGLQFLFEYFSETQRNKGNFPGRFSGRQFSNSRSEMNVSTLELGDSALYLCASSLHGTGGDEQFFGPGTRLTVL.

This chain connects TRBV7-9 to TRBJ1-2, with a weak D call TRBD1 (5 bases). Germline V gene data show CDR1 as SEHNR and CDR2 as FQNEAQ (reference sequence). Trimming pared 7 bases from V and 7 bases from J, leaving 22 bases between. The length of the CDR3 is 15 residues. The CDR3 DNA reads TGTGCCAGCACAACCTGGAGAGAGGGGACTGTTGGCTACACCTTC. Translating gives CASTTWREGTVGYTF. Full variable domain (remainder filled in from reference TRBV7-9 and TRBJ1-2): DTGVSQNPRHKITKRGQNVTFRCDPISEHNRLYWYRQTLGQGPEFLTYFQNEAQLEKSRLLSDRFSAERPKGSFSTLEIQRTEQGDSAMYLCASTTWREGTVGYTFGSGTRLTVV.

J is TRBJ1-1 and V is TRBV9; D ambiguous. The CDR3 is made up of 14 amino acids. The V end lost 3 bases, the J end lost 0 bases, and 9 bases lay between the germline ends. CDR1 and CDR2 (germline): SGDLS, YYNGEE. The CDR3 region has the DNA TGTGCCAGCAGCGAGACCACAGTGAACACTGAAGCTTTCTTT. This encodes CASSETTVNTEAFF.

CDR3 DNA sequence: TGTGCCAGCAGTGAAACGCAGGGAGGAAATGAGCAGTTCTTC. It yields the protein CASSETQGGNEQFF. This chain connects TRBV2 to TRBJ2-1; D perhaps matches TRBD2 (6 bases). The V and J ends lost 2 bases and 7 bases respectively, with 12 bases between them. The CDR3 runs 14 residues. The germline gives CDR1 SNHLY, CDR2 FYNNEI.

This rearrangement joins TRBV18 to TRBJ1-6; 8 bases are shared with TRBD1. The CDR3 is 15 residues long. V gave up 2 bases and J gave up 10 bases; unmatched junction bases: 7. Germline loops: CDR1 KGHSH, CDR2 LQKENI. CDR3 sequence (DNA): TGTGCCAGCTCACCAGACAGGGGATCAGGGTCACCCCTCCACTTT. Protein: CASSPDRGSGSPLHF.

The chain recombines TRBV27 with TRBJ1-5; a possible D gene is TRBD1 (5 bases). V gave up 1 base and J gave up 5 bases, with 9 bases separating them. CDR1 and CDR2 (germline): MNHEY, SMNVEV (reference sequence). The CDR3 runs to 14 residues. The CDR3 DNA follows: TGTGCCAGCAGTTTATGGGGGGTGGATCAGCCCCAGCATTTT. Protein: CASSLWGVDQPQHF.

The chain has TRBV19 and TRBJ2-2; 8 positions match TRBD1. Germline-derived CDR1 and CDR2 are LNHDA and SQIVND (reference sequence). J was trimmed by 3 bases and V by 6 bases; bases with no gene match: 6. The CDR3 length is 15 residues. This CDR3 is CASSSGQGYTGELFF. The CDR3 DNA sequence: TGTGCCAGTAGCTCAGGACAGGGATACACCGGGGAGCTGTTTTTT.

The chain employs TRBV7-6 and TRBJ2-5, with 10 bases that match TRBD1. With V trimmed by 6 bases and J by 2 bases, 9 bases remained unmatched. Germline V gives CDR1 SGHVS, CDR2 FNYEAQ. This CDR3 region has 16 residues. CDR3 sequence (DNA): TGTGCCAGCAGGCCTAGACAGGGGGCCCCACAAGAGACCCAGTACTTC. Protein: CASRPRQGAPQETQYF.

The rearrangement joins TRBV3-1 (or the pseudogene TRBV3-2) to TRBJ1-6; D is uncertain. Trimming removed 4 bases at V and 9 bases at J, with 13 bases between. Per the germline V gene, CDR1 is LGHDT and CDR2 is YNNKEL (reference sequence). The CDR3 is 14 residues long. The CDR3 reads CASSPTGWASPLHF. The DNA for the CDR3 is TGTGCCAGCAGCCCAACGGGATGGGCTTCACCCCTCCACTTT.

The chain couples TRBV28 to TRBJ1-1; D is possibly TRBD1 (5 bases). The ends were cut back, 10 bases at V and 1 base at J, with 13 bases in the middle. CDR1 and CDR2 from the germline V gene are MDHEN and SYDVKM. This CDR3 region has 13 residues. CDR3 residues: CATQDTSNTEAFF. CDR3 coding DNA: TGTGCCACCCAGGACACTTCGAACACTGAAGCTTTCTTT.

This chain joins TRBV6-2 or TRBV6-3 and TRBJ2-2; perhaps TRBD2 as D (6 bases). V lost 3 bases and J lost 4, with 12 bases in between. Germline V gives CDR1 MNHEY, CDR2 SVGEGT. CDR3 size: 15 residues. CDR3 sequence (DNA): TGTGCCAGCAGTTATCCCGGGGGAGTCACCGGGGAGCTGTTTTTT. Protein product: CASSYPGGVTGELFF.

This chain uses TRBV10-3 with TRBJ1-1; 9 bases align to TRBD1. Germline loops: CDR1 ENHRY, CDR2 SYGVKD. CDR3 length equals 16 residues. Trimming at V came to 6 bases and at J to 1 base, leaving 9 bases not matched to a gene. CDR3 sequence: CAISPQGQGSNTEAFF. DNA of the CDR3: TGTGCCATCAGCCCCCAGGGACAGGGCTCGAACACTGAAGCTTTCTTT.

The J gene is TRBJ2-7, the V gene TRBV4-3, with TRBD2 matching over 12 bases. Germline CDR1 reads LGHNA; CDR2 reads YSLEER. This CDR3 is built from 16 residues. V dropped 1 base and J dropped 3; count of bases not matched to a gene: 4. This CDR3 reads CASSQGLAGVVYEQYF. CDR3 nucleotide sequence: TGCGCCAGCAGCCAAGGACTAGCGGGGGTCGTCTACGAGCAGTACTTC.

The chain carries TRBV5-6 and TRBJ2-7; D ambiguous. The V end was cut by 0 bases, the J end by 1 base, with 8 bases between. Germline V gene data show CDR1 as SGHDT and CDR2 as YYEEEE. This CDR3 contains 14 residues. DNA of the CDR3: TGTGCCAGCAGCTTGGGGCCAGATTCCTACGAGCAGTACTTC. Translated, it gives CASSLGPDSYEQYF.

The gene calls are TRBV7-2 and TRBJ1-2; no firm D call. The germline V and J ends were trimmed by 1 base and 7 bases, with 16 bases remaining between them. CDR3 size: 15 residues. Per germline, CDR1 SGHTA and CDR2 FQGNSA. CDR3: CASSLEEAFPFGYTF. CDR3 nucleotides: TGTGCCAGCAGCTTAGAAGAGGCCTTTCCCTTTGGCTACACCTTC.

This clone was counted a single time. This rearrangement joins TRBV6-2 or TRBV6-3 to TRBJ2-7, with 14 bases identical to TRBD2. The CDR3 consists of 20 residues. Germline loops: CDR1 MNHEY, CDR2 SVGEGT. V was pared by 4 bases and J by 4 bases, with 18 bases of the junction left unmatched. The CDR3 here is CASSSLLGRRLAGGPYEQYF. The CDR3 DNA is TGTGCCAGCAGTTCCCTTTTAGGCCGTCGACTAGCGGGGGGGCCATACGAGCAGTACTTC.

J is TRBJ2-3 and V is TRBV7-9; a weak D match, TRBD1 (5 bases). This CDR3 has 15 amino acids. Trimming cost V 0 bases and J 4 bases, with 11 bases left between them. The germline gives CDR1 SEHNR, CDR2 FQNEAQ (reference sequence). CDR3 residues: CASSLAVRVSDTQYF. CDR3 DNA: TGTGCCAGCAGCTTAGCTGTCAGGGTTTCAGATACGCAGTATTTT.

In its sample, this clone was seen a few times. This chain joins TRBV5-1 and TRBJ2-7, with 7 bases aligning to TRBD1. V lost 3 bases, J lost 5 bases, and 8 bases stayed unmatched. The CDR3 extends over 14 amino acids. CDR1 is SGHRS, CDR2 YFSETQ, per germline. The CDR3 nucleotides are TGCGCCAGCAGCTATTCACACAGGGGCCACGAGCAGTACTTC. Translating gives CASSYSHRGHEQYF. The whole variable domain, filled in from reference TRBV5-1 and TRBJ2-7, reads KAGVTQTPRYLIKTRGQQVTLSCSPISGHRSVSWYQQTPGQGLQFLFEYFSETQRNKGNFPGRFSGRQFSNSRSEMNVSTLELGDSALYLCASSYSHRGHEQYFGPGTRLTVT.

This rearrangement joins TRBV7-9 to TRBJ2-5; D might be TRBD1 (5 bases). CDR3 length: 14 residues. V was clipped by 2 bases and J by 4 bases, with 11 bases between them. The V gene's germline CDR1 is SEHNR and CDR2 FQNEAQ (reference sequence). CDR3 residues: CASSLQGIVETQYF. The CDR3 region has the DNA TGTGCCAGCAGCTTACAGGGAATCGTAGAGACCCAGTACTTC.

The CDR3: CASSINRFPTGELFF. The CDR3 DNA sequence: TGTGCCAGCAGTATAAACAGGTTTCCCACCGGGGAGCTGTTTTTT. The genes are TRBV28 and TRBJ2-2; maybe TRBD1 (5 bases). Germline loops: CDR1 MDHEN, CDR2 SYDVKM. V was shortened by 5 bases and J by 4 bases, with 14 bases between the two germline ends. CDR3 size: 15 residues. Full variable domain (outside the CDR3, taken from reference TRBV28 and TRBJ2-2): DVKVTQSSRYLVKRTGEKVFLECVQDMDHENMFWYRQDPGLGLRLIYFSYDVKMKEKGDIPEGYSVSREKKERFSLILESASTNQTSMYLCASSINRFPTGELFFGEGSRLTVL.

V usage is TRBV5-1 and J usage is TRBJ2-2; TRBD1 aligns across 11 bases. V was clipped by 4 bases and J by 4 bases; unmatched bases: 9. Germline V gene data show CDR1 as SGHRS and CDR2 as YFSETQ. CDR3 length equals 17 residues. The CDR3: CASSRGGQGAGTGELFF. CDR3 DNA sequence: TGCGCCAGCAGCCGTGGTGGACAGGGGGCAGGCACCGGGGAGCTGTTTTTT.